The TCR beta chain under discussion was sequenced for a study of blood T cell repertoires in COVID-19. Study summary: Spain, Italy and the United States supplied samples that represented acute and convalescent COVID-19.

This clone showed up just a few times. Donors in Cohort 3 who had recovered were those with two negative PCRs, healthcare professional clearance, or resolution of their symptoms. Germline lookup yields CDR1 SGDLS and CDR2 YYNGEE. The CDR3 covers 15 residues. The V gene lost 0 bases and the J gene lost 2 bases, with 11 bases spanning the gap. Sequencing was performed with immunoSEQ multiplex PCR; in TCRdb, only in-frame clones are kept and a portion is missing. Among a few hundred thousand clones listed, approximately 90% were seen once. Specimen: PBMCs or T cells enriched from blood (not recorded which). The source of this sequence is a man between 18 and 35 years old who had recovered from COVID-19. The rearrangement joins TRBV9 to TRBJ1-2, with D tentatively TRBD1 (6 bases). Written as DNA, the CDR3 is TGTGCCAGCAGCGTAGCTGGGACACAGAACTATGGCTACACCTTC. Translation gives CASSVAGTQNYGYTF.